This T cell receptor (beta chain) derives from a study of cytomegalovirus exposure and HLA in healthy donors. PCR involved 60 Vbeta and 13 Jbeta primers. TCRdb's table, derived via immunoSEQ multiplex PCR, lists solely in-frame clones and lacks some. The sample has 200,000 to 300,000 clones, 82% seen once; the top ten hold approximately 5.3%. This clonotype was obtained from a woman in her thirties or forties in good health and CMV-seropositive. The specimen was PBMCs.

CDR3 amino acids: CAWSVGGGRQPQHF. The CDR3 DNA is TGTGCCTGGAGTGTAGGGGGGGGCCGTCAGCCCCAGCATTTT. The chain joins TRBV30 to TRBJ1-5; a possible D gene is TRBD1 (6 bases). V was trimmed by 0 bases and J by 6 bases, leaving 12 bases between them. Germline values: CDR1 GTSNPN, CDR2 SVGIG (reference sequence). CDR3 length: 14 amino acids.